A single sample is the source of the 31 T cell receptor beta chains below, sequenced in a study of blood T cell repertoires in COVID-19. The protocol was immunoSEQ multiplex PCR, while the TCRdb copy is restricted to in-frame clones and leaves out a portion. This sample has some 75,000 clones; 75% to 95% occur once, and the top ten carry 6.5% to 8.5%. The specimen sequenced was peripheral blood. These receptors came from a human donor in a cohort sampled during active COVID-19.

The sample holds one count of this clone. CDR3 DNA sequence: TGTGCCAGCAGCTTTCGGACCGGGGAGCTGTTTTTT. Translation: CASSFRTGELFF. The chain employs TRBV3-1 (or the pseudogene TRBV3-2) and TRBJ2-2; no definite D call. The ends were cut back, 5 bases at V and 5 bases at J, with 6 bases in the middle. This CDR3 is built from 12 residues. Germline V gives CDR1 LGHDT, CDR2 YNNKEL (reference sequence).

This clone was seen once. The chain combines TRBV28 with TRBJ1-1; TRBD1 matches at 12 bases. CDR1 and CDR2 (germline): MDHEN, SYDVKM. Losses at the gene ends were 6 bases for V and 5 bases for J; bases not matched to a gene: 4. The CDR3 is 14 residues long. The chain's CDR3 is CASRGQGAMTEAFF. CDR3 in DNA: TGTGCCAGCAGGGGACAGGGGGCTATGACTGAAGCTTTCTTT.

J is TRBJ2-2 and V is TRBV7-9; D is undetermined. Germline lookup yields CDR1 SEHNR and CDR2 FQNEAQ (reference sequence). Trimming shortened V by 4 bases and J by 5 bases, and 5 bases separated the two germline ends. The CDR3 length is 12 residues. CDR3 region: CASSSNTGELFF. As DNA, the CDR3 is TGTGCCAGCAGCTCCAATACCGGGGAGCTGTTTTTT.

CDR3 coding DNA: TGCGCCAGCAGCTTGGTACCGACAGGGAGCGGTGAAAAACTGTTTTTT. It yields the protein CASSLVPTGSGEKLFF. The chain has TRBV5-1 and TRBJ1-4, with 7 bases matching TRBD1. Germline assignment: CDR1 SGHRS and CDR2 YFSETQ. There are 16 residues in the CDR3. Trimming cost V 0 bases and J 7 bases; bases outside gene matches: 9.

The rearrangement joins TRBV3-1 (or the pseudogene TRBV3-2) to TRBJ1-1; 10 bases are a match to TRBD1. The germline V gene has CDR1 LGHDT and CDR2 YNNKEL (reference sequence). CDR3 length: 16 residues. Trimming cost V 1 base and J 5 bases; bases outside gene matches: 7. DNA for the CDR3: TGTGCCAGCAGCCAAGTTCCGGGGACAGGGGTTACTGAAGCTTTCTTT. The encoded protein is CASSQVPGTGVTEAFF.

This clone was observed once. The chain links TRBV30 to TRBJ1-3; TRBD1 is a possible D gene (5 bases). Germline V gene sequence: CDR1 GTSNPN, CDR2 SVGIG (reference sequence). The CDR3 spans 14 residues. Between the trimmed V and J ends, which lost 4 bases and 1 base, there was a span of 11 bases. This CDR3 is CAWIPGISGNTIYF. CDR3 sequence (DNA): TGTGCCTGGATTCCAGGGATTTCTGGAAACACCATATATTTT.

This CDR3 reads CAISRGTGAKNYGYTF. Written as DNA, the CDR3 is TGTGCCATTTCAAGGGGGACAGGGGCCAAGAACTATGGCTACACCTTC. The chain combines TRBV28 with TRBJ1-2, with 10 bases fitting TRBD1. CDR1 and CDR2 from the germline V gene are MDHEN and SYDVKM. Trimming removed 10 bases from V and 2 bases from J; junction bases left unmatched: 13. This CDR3 region has 16 residues.

V usage is TRBV6-6 and J usage is TRBJ2-5, with 11 bases aligning to TRBD2. Germline trimming cut 5 bases from V and 9 bases from J; bases unmatched to any gene: 11. Germline CDR1 and CDR2: MNHNY and SVGAGI (reference sequence). The CDR3 contains 15 residues. The CDR3 bases are TGTGCCAGCAGTACCTCGACTAGCGGGGCGGTTGCCCAGTACTTC. The encoded protein is CASSTSTSGAVAQYF.

This chain uses TRBV3-1 (or the pseudogene TRBV3-2) with TRBJ1-1; D not certain. With 2 bases removed from V and 7 bases from J, the gap between germline ends came to 14 bases. The CDR3 totals 14 residues. Germline V gene sequence: CDR1 LGHDT, CDR2 YNNKEL (reference sequence). In nucleotides, the CDR3 is TGTGCCAGCAGCCAACGGGAGGGTCTCAGTGAAGCTTTCTTT. Encoded protein: CASSQREGLSEAFF.

The genes are TRBV6-5 and TRBJ1-2; D is possibly TRBD1 (5 bases). The CDR3 loop spans 12 amino acids. Germline V gene sequence: CDR1 MNHEY, CDR2 SVGAGI. Trimming stripped 7 bases from V and 8 bases from J, with 14 bases between. The CDR3 nucleotides read TGTGCCAGCACCGACAGAGATCGCGGCTACACCTTC. This codes for CASTDRDRGYTF.

This clone appeared once. The chain couples TRBV18 to TRBJ2-7, with D hard to call. Trimming left V 0 bases short and J 2 bases short, with 8 bases between. Germline CDR1 KGHSH, CDR2 LQKENI. The CDR3 loop spans 14 amino acids. The DNA for the CDR3 is TGTGCCAGCTCACCACCATCACAGACCTACGAGCAGTACTTC. It codes for CASSPPSQTYEQYF.

The J gene is TRBJ2-3, the V gene TRBV5-1; possible D gene TRBD2, 6 bases. CDR1 and CDR2 from the germline V gene are SGHRS and YFSETQ. The CDR3 is made up of 15 amino acids. Trimming removed 6 bases from V and 1 base from J, with 15 bases in between. The CDR3 sequence: CASKSDPSGTDTQYF. DNA for the CDR3: TGCGCCAGCAAGAGCGATCCTAGCGGCACAGATACGCAGTATTTT.

The J gene is TRBJ2-7, the V gene TRBV15, with D perhaps TRBD1 (5 bases). Trimming took 0 bases from V and 5 from J, leaving 11 bases between them. Germline V gene data show CDR1 as LNHNV and CDR2 as YYDKDF (reference sequence). The CDR3 length is 14 residues. CDR3 sequence reads: CATSRDSQGNEQYF. The DNA for the CDR3 is TGTGCCACCAGCAGAGATAGTCAGGGAAACGAGCAGTACTTC.

This chain uses TRBV7-9 with TRBJ2-1, with D possibly matching TRBD1 (5 bases). The CDR3 length is 15 residues. V was cut by 5 bases and J by 7 bases, with 18 bases left in between. Germline V gene lookup returns CDR1 SEHNR and CDR2 FQNEAQ (reference sequence). DNA of the CDR3: TGTGCCAGCAGCCAAGTTGTGGGCAGGGTTAATGAGCAGTTCTTC. Its protein product is CASSQVVGRVNEQFF. The full variable domain, rest sourced from reference TRBV7-9 and TRBJ2-1, is DTGVSQNPRHKITKRGQNVTFRCDPISEHNRLYWYRQTLGQGPEFLTYFQNEAQLEKSRLLSDRFSAERPKGSFSTLEIQRTEQGDSAMYLCASSQVVGRVNEQFFGPGTRLTVL.

The rearrangement joins TRBV30 to TRBJ1-1; no firm D call. Trimming shortened V by 0 bases and J by 7 bases, and 15 bases separated the two germline ends. The CDR3 sequence is 14 residues long. In germline, CDR1 is GTSNPN, CDR2 SVGIG (reference sequence). In DNA, the CDR3 is TGTGCCTGGAGTGTAAGCGTCAGAAAAGTTGAAGCTTTCTTT. Translated: CAWSVSVRKVEAFF.

In this sample, this clone turned up once. This chain links TRBV5-4 with TRBJ2-7, with 8 positions matching TRBD2. The CDR3 is made up of 15 amino acids. The J segment lost 6 bases and the V segment lost 0 bases, leaving 8 bases of the junction unmatched. Germline values: CDR1 SGHNT, CDR2 YYREEE (reference sequence). The CDR3 is CASSLGGRGAGEQYF. DNA of the CDR3: TGTGCCAGCAGCTTGGGAGGGCGGGGGGCGGGCGAGCAGTACTTC.

This chain uses TRBV19 with TRBJ2-7; TRBD1 matches 7 bases. The germline V gene has CDR1 LNHDA and CDR2 SQIVND (reference sequence). This CDR3 region has 14 residues. V lost 7 bases, J lost 6 bases, and 12 bases stayed unmatched. CDR3 protein: CASTLTGQSGEQYF. DNA for the CDR3: TGTGCCAGTACCCTGACAGGGCAATCGGGCGAGCAGTACTTC.

This clone was detected only once. The rearrangement links TRBV4-3 to TRBJ2-7, with no clear D. The CDR3 is 12 residues long. The V gene's germline CDR1 is LGHNA and CDR2 YSLEER. Trimming left V 4 bases short and J 9 bases short, with 13 bases between. CDR3 DNA: TGCGCCAGCAGCCTGAACGAGCGAGGGCAGTACTTC. Residues: CASSLNERGQYF.

The sample holds one count of this clone. This chain uses TRBV28 with TRBJ2-1; the D is unclear. The CDR3 contains 13 residues. Germline CDR1 MDHEN, CDR2 SYDVKM. Trimming shortened V by 6 bases and J by 0 bases, and 6 bases separated the two germline ends. This chain's CDR3 is CASRSGSYNEQFF. CDR3 nucleotides: TGTGCCAGCAGGAGTGGCTCCTACAATGAGCAGTTCTTC.

This chain connects TRBV4-3 to TRBJ1-4; 8 bases are a match to TRBD1. This CDR3 is 16 amino acids long. J lost 5 bases, V lost 1 base, and 6 bases had no gene match. Germline values: CDR1 LGHNA, CDR2 YSLEER. The CDR3 loop reads CASSQGTGRGNEKLFF. CDR3 nucleotide sequence: TGCGCCAGCAGCCAAGGGACAGGGCGGGGGAATGAAAAACTGTTTTTT.

In its sample, this clone was seen once. The chain uses TRBV28 and TRBJ2-2; D not resolved. Trimming removed 3 bases from V and 5 bases from J, with 7 bases in between. From germline, CDR1 is MDHEN and CDR2 SYDVKM. The CDR3 loop spans 13 amino acids. CDR3 bases: TGTGCCAGCAGTTTGCCCGGGACCGGGGAGCTGTTTTTT. This sequence encodes CASSLPGTGELFF.

This chain uses TRBV28 with TRBJ1-4; tentatively, D is TRBD1 (5 bases). Trimming took 5 bases from V and 5 from J, leaving 15 bases between them. The germline gives CDR1 MDHEN, CDR2 SYDVKM. There are 15 residues in the CDR3. DNA of the CDR3: TGTGCCAGCAGTCAGGGAGGCAGGGCCAATGAAAAACTGTTTTTT. Protein: CASSQGGRANEKLFF.

The V call is TRBV6-5, the J call TRBJ2-1; 7 bases map to TRBD2. Germline assignment: CDR1 MNHEY and CDR2 SVGAGI. Trimming took 5 bases from V and 9 from J; bases not matched to a gene: 13. The CDR3 is made up of 15 amino acids. The DNA for the CDR3 is TGTGCCAGCAGTCTCGTTGGGGGAGGGGTGGGTGAGCAGTTCTTC. Its translation: CASSLVGGGVGEQFF.

The V gene is TRBV24-1, the J gene TRBJ1-2, with 9 nucleotides matching TRBD1. The CDR3 is 14 residues long. The germline gives CDR1 KGHDR, CDR2 SFDVKD. The trim removed 6 bases at V and 6 bases at J, leaving 7 bases unmatched. The CDR3: CATSRMTGGHGYTF. CDR3 DNA sequence: TGTGCCACCAGTAGGATGACAGGGGGTCATGGCTACACCTTC.

The CDR3 sequence is CASSPGLGTRGGADEQFF. The CDR3, as DNA: TGCGCCAGCAGCCCGGGCCTCGGGACTCGTGGGGGGGCCGATGAGCAGTTCTTC. The chain has TRBV5-1 and TRBJ2-1; D possibly corresponds to TRBD2 (7 bases). V gave up 4 bases and J gave up 8 bases, with 28 bases separating them. Germline V gene lookup returns CDR1 SGHRS and CDR2 YFSETQ. This CDR3 has 18 amino acids.

The CDR3 bases are TGTGCCAGCAGTTACAGGAGCGGGGGGGCCTACGAGCAGTACTTC. Amino acid sequence: CASSYRSGGAYEQYF. This rearrangement joins TRBV6-5 to TRBJ2-7, with 10 bases lining up with TRBD2. This CDR3 has 15 amino acids. Trimming at V came to 2 bases and at J to 2 bases, leaving 3 bases not matched to a gene. The germline gives CDR1 MNHEY, CDR2 SVGAGI.

This clone occurred a few times. The V and J genes are TRBV4-2 and TRBJ1-4, with 9 positions matching TRBD1. This CDR3 spans 17 amino acids. V was clipped by 4 bases and J by 4 bases; unmatched bases: 10. The germline gives CDR1 LGHNA, CDR2 YNFKEQ. The CDR3 DNA reads TGTGCCAGCAGCCGAGGGGGACAGGGCGACCTTAATGAAAAACTGTTTTTT. Translating gives CASSRGGQGDLNEKLFF.

This clone was counted a few times. This sequence joins TRBV14 and TRBJ2-7, with 7 nucleotides matching TRBD2. Trimming at V came to 3 bases and at J to 6 bases, leaving 5 bases not matched to a gene. The CDR3 loop spans 13 amino acids. Germline assignment: CDR1 SGHDN and CDR2 FVKESK. The CDR3 nucleotides are TGTGCCAGCAGCCAGATAACGGGGGGCGAGCAGTACTTC. Protein product: CASSQITGGEQYF. The complete variable domain, with remaining parts taken from reference TRBV14 and TRBJ2-7, reads EAGVTQFPSHSVIEKGQTVTLRCDPISGHDNLYWYRRVMGKEIKFLLHFVKESKQDESGMPNNRFLAERTGGTYSTLKVQPAELEDSGVYFCASSQITGGEQYFGPGTRLTVT.

This chain connects TRBV6-1 to TRBJ2-3; TRBD2 aligns across 9 bases. Germline lookup yields CDR1 MNHNS and CDR2 SASEGT. V gave up 1 base and J gave up 0 bases; unmatched junction bases: 2. The CDR3 contains 16 residues. CDR3 region: CASSEVGLASTDTQYF. The CDR3 nucleotides are TGTGCCAGCAGTGAAGTTGGACTAGCGAGCACAGATACGCAGTATTTT.

The chain joins TRBV3-1 (or the pseudogene TRBV3-2) to TRBJ2-3; 10 nucleotides match TRBD2. V lost 4 bases and J lost 2; bases outside the gene matches: 3. CDR3 length: 15 residues. The V gene's germline CDR1 is LGHDT and CDR2 YNNKEL (reference sequence). In nucleotides, the CDR3 is TGTGCCAGCAGCCTTAGCGGGGGGCCCACAGATACGCAGTATTTT. It encodes CASSLSGGPTDTQYF.

The J gene is TRBJ2-3, the V gene TRBV19; 9 bases align to TRBD2. Per germline, CDR1 LNHDA and CDR2 SQIVND (reference sequence). The CDR3 is made up of 16 amino acids. V gave up 4 bases and J gave up 5 bases; unmatched junction bases: 10. CDR3 DNA sequence: TGTGCCAGTAGTAATCCAGCGGGGGGCCCGGGAGATACGCAGTATTTT. Protein sequence: CASSNPAGGPGDTQYF.